This T cell receptor beta chain was identified in a study of blood T cell repertoires in COVID-19. Study as a whole: PBMCs, B-cell-depleted T cells, or T cells were the source of the cDNA or gDNA that made up the material.

V was cut by 5 bases and J by 10 bases, with 16 bases left in between. The CDR3 contains 13 residues. The germline V gene encodes CDR1 KGHDR and CDR2 SFDVKD. Assay used: immunoSEQ multiplex PCR; TCRdb lists only in-frame clones, some missing. The table includes more than 100,000 clones, about four fifths detected once. The chain links TRBV24-1 to TRBJ1-1, with D tentatively TRBD1 (6 bases). This TCR was recovered from a woman aged 70-85 years with acute or convalescent COVID-19. Source material: peripheral blood. CDR3 region: CATSAQGLGRAFF. CDR3 coding DNA: TGTGCCACCAGTGCGCAGGGGTTGGGACGAGCTTTCTTT.